A single sample gave rise to the 16 T cell receptor beta chains below, sequenced in a study of CD4 and CD8 cells across lung adenocarcinoma regions. One entry per CDR3 protein, called by TCRdb with MiXCR from the PCR reads. The table shows approximately 5,000 distinct CDR3 sequences, with 45% to 50% occurring only once. Sequences were obtained from CD4+ T cells from the margin of a lung tumor. These TCRs come from a male donor with lung adenocarcinoma. The CD4 and CD8 labels of this study may be unreliable.

Note on this clonotype: A read error is likely, as this CDR3 ends without the conserved phenylalanine or tryptophan. The chain carries TRBV6-4 and TRBJ2-1; D unclear. This CDR3 has 12 residues. Germline assignment: CDR1 MRHNA and CDR2 SNTAGT. Trimming removed 8 bases at V and 6 bases at J, with 11 bases between. The CDR3 loop reads CASANRTNEQFL. CDR3 nucleotide sequence: TGTGCCAGCGCCAATCGGACCAATGAGCAGTTCTTA.

The chain has TRBV5-6 and TRBJ2-1; 9 bases agree with TRBD2. Germline values: CDR1 SGHDT, CDR2 YYEEEE. The CDR3 is 14 residues long. V gave up 4 bases and J gave up 6 bases; unmatched junction bases: 5. The CDR3 sequence: CASSRAGGANEQFF. CDR3 DNA: TGTGCCAGCAGCCGGGCGGGGGGGGCCAATGAGCAGTTCTTC.

This clonotype is labeled as medium-sized. Here the CDR3 reads CASATGTSNTGELFF. The CDR3 DNA reads TGCGCCAGCGCAACCGGGACTTCGAACACCGGGGAGCTGTTTTTT. The V gene is TRBV5-1, the J gene TRBJ2-2; tentative D call: TRBD2 (6 bases). With 7 bases removed from V and 0 bases from J, the gap between germline ends came to 13 bases. The CDR3 is 15 amino acids. CDR1 is SGHRS, CDR2 YFSETQ, per germline.

The chain recombines TRBV6-4 with TRBJ2-1; the D is unclear. CDR1 is MRHNA, CDR2 SNTAGT, per germline. Trimming left V 8 bases short and J 6 bases short, with 11 bases between. The CDR3 extends over 12 amino acids. The CDR3 protein is CASANRTNEQFF. CDR3 DNA: TGTGCCAGCGCCAATCGGACCAATGAGCAGTTCTTC.

This clonotype has ten or more counts. The gene calls are TRBV6-1 and TRBJ2-1; tentative D call: TRBD2 (6 bases). Germline V gene data show CDR1 as MNHNS and CDR2 as SASEGT. The CDR3 runs 15 residues. The V and J ends lost 9 bases and 0 bases respectively, with 15 bases between them. As DNA, the CDR3 is TGTGCCAGTAAAGGCGCGGGACTCTCCTACAATGAGCAGTTCTTC. Protein sequence: CASKGAGLSYNEQFF.

By its share, this clonotype is large (0.1 to 1%). This chain joins TRBV6-5 and TRBJ2-4, with a tentative D call TRBD1 (6 bases). The J call may be in error: the DNA end matches TRBJ2-3 better. Germline assignment: CDR1 MNHEY and CDR2 SVGAGI. The CDR3 is 15 amino acids. The CDR3 DNA sequence: TGTGCCAGCAGTCACAGGGAAGGGCACACAGATACGCAGTATTTT. Protein product: CASSHREGHTDTQYF.

This clonotype has only one observation. The junction and the germline gene differ at one end; a read error may be behind it. This chain links TRBV6-1 with TRBJ2-1, with a tentative D call TRBD1 (6 bases). The CDR3 has 15 amino acids. In germline, CDR1 is MNHNS, CDR2 SASEGT. For the CDR3, the DNA is TGTGCCAGCAGGACGGCGACAGGTCCTTACAATGACCACTTTTTC. It specifies CASRTATGPYNDHFF.

This clonotype has only a few counts. The rearrangement joins TRBV7-3 to TRBJ2-5, with a possible D match to TRBD2 (6 bases). CDR1 SGHTA and CDR2 FQGTGA come from the germline V gene. The V end lost 0 bases, the J end lost 2 bases, and 10 bases lay between the germline ends. This CDR3 region has 15 residues. The CDR3 sequence is CASSLTGSGQETQYF. The CDR3 DNA is TGTGCCAGCAGCTTAACTGGCAGCGGGCAAGAGACCCAGTACTTC. Full variable domain (rest looked up from reference TRBV7-3 and TRBJ2-5): GAGVSQTPSNKVTEKGKYVELRCDPISGHTALYWYRQSLGQGPEFLIYFQGTGAADDSGLPNDRFFAVRPEGSVSTLKIQRTERGDSAVYLCASSLTGSGQETQYFGPGTRLLVL.

This clonotype is labeled as medium-sized. V gene TRBV6-5 combines with J gene TRBJ2-1; 14 positions match TRBD2. V lost 6 bases to trimming and J lost 16 bases; unmatched junction nucleotides: 11. CDR1 is MNHEY and CDR2 is SVGAGI in the germline V gene. The CDR3 has 14 residues. CDR3 sequence reads: CASRLGTSGRAYFF. The DNA for the CDR3 is TGTGCCAGCAGACTCGGGACTAGCGGGAGAGCCTATTTCTTC.

V gene TRBV10-1 combines with J gene TRBJ2-1; no definite D call. V was clipped by 3 bases and J by 8 bases, with 8 bases between them. Germline loops: CDR1 WNHNN, CDR2 SYGVQD (reference sequence). The CDR3 is made up of 12 amino acids. CDR3 loop: CASSERGDEQFF. The DNA of the CDR3 is TGCGCCAGCAGTGAAAGAGGCGATGAGCAGTTCTTC.

Sample share makes this clonotype medium-sized. The V call is TRBV6-4, the J call TRBJ2-1, with D perhaps assigned TRBD1 or TRBD2 (5 bases each). Deletions cut 10 bases from V and 5 bases from J, with 12 bases between. The CDR3 contains 12 residues. Germline V gene sequence: CDR1 MRHNA, CDR2 SNTAGT. CDR3 residues: CAITGTHNEQFF. DNA for the CDR3: TGTGCCATAACCGGGACCCACAATGAGCAGTTCTTC.

J is TRBJ2-7 and V is TRBV6-1; 12 nucleotides line up with TRBD2. Germline V gene sequence: CDR1 MNHNS, CDR2 SASEGT. J gave up 0 bases and V 5 bases, and 2 bases lay outside the gene matches. The CDR3 has 15 residues. CDR3 coding DNA: TGTGCCAGCAGTCTGACTAGCGGGAGCTCCTACGAGCAGTACTTC. Encoded protein: CASSLTSGSSYEQYF.

This clonotype was found a few times. V usage is TRBV9 and J usage is TRBJ2-1; TRBD2 is a possible D gene (7 bases). Deletions cut 0 bases from V and 7 bases from J, with 17 bases between. The CDR3 length is 16 residues. Looked up from germline, CDR1 is SGDLS and CDR2 is YYNGEE. CDR3: CASSVAGTTAGNEQFF. In DNA form, the CDR3 reads TGTGCCAGCAGCGTAGCGGGGACAACAGCGGGAAATGAGCAGTTCTTC.

The rearrangement joins TRBV6-9 to TRBJ2-3; TRBD2 aligns across 9 bases. The CDR3 spans 16 residues. Germline CDR1 MNHGY, CDR2 SVAAGI. Germline trimming cut 4 bases from V and 12 bases from J; bases unmatched to any gene: 17. This CDR3 reads CASSSSVAGGINTQYF. The CDR3 nucleotides read TGTGCCAGCAGTTCCTCGGTGGCGGGAGGGATAAACACTCAGTATTTT.

Only a few counts were recorded for this clonotype. The chain is built from TRBV27 and TRBJ2-1; TRBD2 matches 14 bases. V was pared by 4 bases and J by 8 bases, with 7 bases of the junction left unmatched. Germline loops: CDR1 MNHEY, CDR2 SMNVEV (reference sequence). CDR3 length: 16 residues. CDR3 in DNA: TGTGCCAGCAGTTCGAGACTAGCGGGAGGGACGCATGAGCAGTTCTTC. Protein sequence: CASSSRLAGGTHEQFF.

This clonotype was counted only a few times. This chain uses TRBV27 with TRBJ2-1; weak D call: TRBD2 (5 bases). The CDR3 has 18 residues. V shed 2 bases and J shed 5 bases, with 22 bases lying between them. Germline assignment: CDR1 MNHEY and CDR2 SMNVEV (reference sequence). CDR3 protein: CASSLIAGVVEKNNEQFF. The DNA for the CDR3 is TGTGCCAGCAGTTTAATCGCCGGGGTTGTAGAGAAAAACAATGAGCAGTTCTTC.